Below, one T cell receptor (beta chain) is given with its context. Between the trimmed V and J ends, which lost 7 bases and 1 base, there was a span of 13 bases. CDR1 is SNHLY, CDR2 FYNNEI, per germline. CDR3 length equals 14 residues. This record comes from a study of OX40 agonist ivuxolimab in advanced cancers. Study details: Mean age about 60 years, range roughly 20 to 85; roughly 82% male. Earlier anti-PD-1, anti-PD-L1 or anti-CTLA-4 therapy was permitted; roughly 42% had received some.

The table came from immunoSEQ multiplex PCR; TCRdb's copy has only in-frame clones and leaves some out. In the table there are some 100,000 clones, approximately 90% of which are singletons. The chain links TRBV2 to TRBJ1-1; D is possibly TRBD1 (6 bases). Here the sequenced sample was CD4+ or CD8+ T cells sorted from blood, taken in a trial of the OX40 agonist ivuxolimab. The TCR sequence derives from an adult with an advanced solid tumor such as melanoma, head and neck, liver or kidney cancer. Here the CDR3 reads CASNRGGQNTEAFF. In DNA form, the CDR3 reads TGTGCCAGCAATAGGGGGGGCCAGAACACTGAAGCTTTCTTT.